This TCR beta chain was identified during a study of shared clonotypes between healthy human individuals. General observations from the study: For naive CD4 cells, 4.5% to 6.5% of clonotypes were shared across a few donors. A generally larger estimated richness was seen in naive subsets than in memory subsets.

Losses at the gene ends were 1 base for V and 2 bases for J; bases not matched to a gene: 9. Germline values: CDR1 MGHDK, CDR2 SYGVNS. The CDR3 length is 18 residues. The authors split each subset's genomic DNA evenly across several immunoSEQ plates. The DNA input per sorted-subset replicate PCR was 150 to 200 ng, corresponding to some 30,000 T cell genomes. Sequencing was performed with immunoSEQ multiplex PCR; in TCRdb, only in-frame clones are kept and a portion is missing. The sample holds over a million clones, under 80% seen once. As for this clone: Its target is not known.

The J gene is TRBJ1-3, the V gene TRBV25-1, with 9 nucleotides matching TRBD1. Sequenced input: memory CD4+ T cells sorted from blood. Subset indicated: CD45RA-negative fraction. The receptor was derived from a young man in good health. The chain's CDR3 is CASSEWDRASQTGNTIYF. CDR3 DNA sequence: TGTGCCAGCAGTGAATGGGACAGGGCTTCCCAAACTGGAAACACCATATATTTT.